This T cell receptor beta chain was recovered during a study of T cells in localized non-small cell lung cancer. Produced via immunoSEQ multiplex PCR; TCRdb's table is partial and in-frame only. The profile covers 30,000 or so clones, with approximately 92% appearing a single time and over 3.5% taken by the ten largest. As to this clone: Antigen: not known.

Findings and caveats of the study: When the top 100 tumor clones were examined, a median approximately 57 of them also appeared in the adjacent lung, which was paired and uninvolved.

The sequencing here drew on peripheral blood mononuclear cells, taken before any cancer treatment. The origin of this receptor is a woman aged 35 to 70 with stage III lung adenocarcinoma.

CDR3 sequence: CASSILAGGHGELFF. The CDR3 nucleotides read TGTGCCAGTAGTATTCTAGCGGGAGGTCACGGGGAGCTGTTTTTT. The chain recombines TRBV19 with TRBJ2-2, with 11 positions matching TRBD2. V lost 3 bases to trimming and J lost 7 bases; unmatched junction nucleotides: 4. Germline V gene data show CDR1 as LNHDA and CDR2 as SQIVND (reference sequence). The CDR3 runs 15 residues.